This is a list of T cell receptor beta chains from one sample in a study of T cells after yellow fever vaccination. TCRdb re-derived calls from the 5' RACE reads in MiXCR, one entry per CDR3 protein. The table has more than 450,000 distinct CDR3 sequences, just over 20% seen once. Here the sequenced sample was PBMCs, taken 21 days after the first yellow fever vaccination. These receptors were obtained from a man aged 18 to 30 who received the YFV17D yellow fever vaccine. Both conserved end residues are part of each CDR3. A D gene is named only where the DNA matches it firmly. For some rows the clone size is stated as once, few or many, or as a class when expanded; others skip it.

cdr3_length j_call v_call clone_size d_call cdr3_aa cdr3_nt
13 TRBJ2-5 TRBV7-2 few . CASSFRVQETQYF TGTGCCAGCAGTTTCAGGGTACAAGAGACCCAGTACTTC
14 TRBJ2-2 TRBV6-5 . . CASSYRQYTGELFF TGTGCCAGCAGTTACCGACAGTACACCGGGGAGCTGTTTTTT
14 TRBJ2-3 TRBV6-5 . . CASSYRTPEDTQYF TGTGCCAGCAGTTACCGGACCCCTGAGGATACGCAGTATTTT
17 TRBJ2-1 TRBV4-3 . TRBD2 CASSQGLAGGLYNEQFF TGCGCCAGCAGCCAAGGGCTAGCGGGGGGACTATACAATGAGCAGTTCTTC
13 TRBJ2-2 TRBV5-1 many . CASSFQVGGELFF TGCGCCAGCAGCTTCCAAGTTGGCGGGGAGCTGTTTTTT
14 TRBJ1-1 TRBV12-3/TRBV12-4 few TRBD1 CASSRQGLNTEAFF TGTGCCAGCAGTCGACAGGGGCTTAACACTGAAGCTTTCTTT
15 TRBJ1-2 TRBV28 . TRBD1 CASSPSDRDNYGYTF TGTGCCAGCAGCCCATCGGACAGGGACAACTATGGCTACACCTTC
14 TRBJ2-4 TRBV7-2 many . CASSLSGAQNIQYF TGTGCCAGCAGCTTATCAGGGGCCCAAAACATTCAGTACTTC
15 TRBJ2-1 TRBV18 few . CASSPSGTNSGEQFF TGTGCCAGCTCACCGTCGGGGACAAATAGCGGTGAGCAGTTCTTC
14 TRBJ2-3 TRBV10-3 few TRBD2 CAIRGTSGVDTQYF TGTGCCATCAGGGGGACTAGCGGGGTGGATACGCAGTATTTT
16 TRBJ2-3 TRBV24-1 few . CATSDPRGDSTDTQYF TGTGCCACCAGTGACCCCAGGGGGGACTCCACAGATACGCAGTATTTT
16 TRBJ2-2 TRBV15 few . CATSSLTGPNTGELFF TGTGCCACCAGCAGCCTGACAGGACCGAACACCGGGGAGCTGTTTTTT
16 TRBJ2-1 TRBV5-5 . . CASSLGVSLSRNEQFF TGTGCCAGCAGCTTGGGGGTCTCCCTAAGCCGCAATGAGCAGTTCTTC
12 TRBJ2-3 TRBV2 . . CASRMVADTQYF TGTGCCAGCAGAATGGTCGCAGATACGCAGTATTTT
15 TRBJ2-5 TRBV5-4 . . CASSLVLGNMETQYF TGTGCCAGCAGCTTGGTTCTCGGGAACATGGAGACCCAGTACTTC
15 TRBJ1-4 TRBV7-2 . TRBD1 CASSLVRGKDEKLFF TGTGCCAGCAGCTTAGTCAGGGGGAAAGATGAAAAACTGTTTTTT
13 TRBJ2-5 TRBV29-1 few TRBD2 CSITGLEPETQYF TGCAGTATCACGGGACTAGAGCCAGAGACCCAGTACTTC
18 TRBJ2-3 TRBV12-5 few . CASALQVGGPLGTDTQYF TGTGCTAGTGCCTTGCAAGTGGGGGGGCCCTTGGGCACAGATACGCAGTATTTT
14 TRBJ2-1 TRBV7-2 few . CASSLVSGGNEQFF TGTGCCAGCAGCTTAGTCTCCGGGGGCAATGAGCAGTTCTTC
13 TRBJ2-3 TRBV12-3/TRBV12-4 . TRBD2 CASNREGFDTQYF TGTGCCAGCAATCGGGAGGGGTTTGATACGCAGTATTTT
16 TRBJ1-5 TRBV4-1 . TRBD1 CASSRKGQGADQPQHF TGCGCCAGCAGCCGGAAGGGACAGGGGGCCGATCAGCCCCAGCATTTT
14 TRBJ1-6 TRBV7-9 few . CASSLHLYNSPLHF TGTGCCAGCAGCCTACATCTCTATAATTCACCCCTCCACTTT
13 TRBJ2-5 TRBV27 many . CASKFGGSETQYF TGTGCCAGCAAATTCGGAGGGTCCGAGACCCAGTACTTC
15 TRBJ1-2 TRBV20-1 many . CSANAFQRGVGGYTF TGCAGTGCTAATGCATTTCAAAGGGGGGTGGGTGGCTACACCTTC
16 TRBJ2-3 TRBV29-1 . . CSVEWSDSSFTDTQYF TGCAGCGTTGAGTGGTCGGACTCTTCTTTCACAGATACGCAGTATTTT
13 TRBJ2-1 TRBV19 few . CASGAARLVEQFF TGTGCCAGTGGAGCCGCCAGGTTGGTTGAGCAGTTCTTC
12 TRBJ2-2 TRBV6-2/TRBV6-3 . . CASRRLAGELFF TGTGCCAGCAGACGGTTGGCCGGGGAGCTGTTTTTT
14 TRBJ1-5 TRBV12-3/TRBV12-4 . TRBD1 CASRTRGRNQPQHF TGTGCCAGCAGGACGAGGGGGCGAAACCAGCCCCAGCATTTT
17 TRBJ2-5 TRBV5-1 . . CASSLAGRMGSGETQYF TGCGCCAGCAGCTTGGCGGGGCGGATGGGGTCTGGAGAGACCCAGTACTTC